These 18 T cell receptor beta chains originate from one sample sequenced in a study of PD-1 blockade in classical Hodgkin lymphoma. Described time point: newly diagnosed, previously untreated cHL patient sample. By magnetic negative selection, CD8+ T cells were isolated from the thawed PBMCs. The protocol was immunoSEQ multiplex PCR, while the TCRdb copy is restricted to in-frame clones and leaves out a portion. The table records 8,500 to 10,000 clones, approximately 91% of them present only once. Sequencing was done on a sample of CD8+ T cells from blood. Receptor source: a human donor with classical Hodgkin lymphoma.

This clone was counted once. The chain has TRBV2 and TRBJ2-7; 9 bases match TRBD2. The CDR3 is made up of 16 amino acids. Unmatched junction bases numbered 7, after V lost 4 bases and J lost 0 bases. Germline CDR1 reads SNHLY; CDR2 reads FYNNEI. CDR3 residues: CASSALAGVHSYEQYF. The CDR3 nucleotides read TGTGCCAGCAGTGCTTTAGCGGGAGTTCACTCCTACGAGCAGTACTTC.

The V gene is TRBV27, the J gene TRBJ2-2, with no clear D. This CDR3 comprises 12 residues. Germline-derived CDR1 and CDR2 are MNHEY and SMNVEV (reference sequence). The ends were cut back, 5 bases at V and 6 bases at J, with 7 bases in the middle. The CDR3 DNA reads as TGTGCCAGCAGTCCCCCGGCCGGGGAGCTGTTTTTT. Protein product: CASSPPAGELFF.

The chain links TRBV30 to TRBJ1-2, with D possibly matching TRBD1 (5 bases). Germline V gene data show CDR1 as GTSNPN and CDR2 as SVGIG (reference sequence). The CDR3 is 12 residues long. V lost 2 bases and J 4 bases, leaving 8 bases between the germline ends. CDR3 residues: CAWSLGGYGYTF. The DNA of the CDR3 is TGTGCCTGGAGTCTTGGGGGCTATGGCTACACCTTC.

This clone was counted once. This rearrangement joins TRBV11-2 to TRBJ2-5, with D possibly called TRBD1 or TRBD2 (6 bases each). CDR1 is SGHAT and CDR2 is FQNNGV in the germline V gene. The CDR3 consists of 14 residues. V lost 5 bases and J lost 4, with 14 bases in between. CDR3 sequence (DNA): TGTGCCAGCAGCACGGCGGAGGGGGTAGAGACCCAGTACTTC. Amino acid sequence: CASSTAEGVETQYF.

This chain links TRBV9 with TRBJ2-7, with TRBD2 matching over 8 bases. Per germline, CDR1 SGDLS and CDR2 YYNGEE. After removal of 4 bases from V and 2 bases from J, the junction contained 5 bases not matched to a gene. The CDR3 runs to 14 residues. CDR3 loop: CASSPSGGAYEQYF. CDR3 nucleotides: TGTGCCAGCAGCCCCTCCGGGGGGGCCTACGAGCAGTACTTC.

This clone has a single count. The J gene is TRBJ2-1, the V gene TRBV6-1, with 7 nucleotides matching TRBD2. Germline V gene sequence: CDR1 MNHNS, CDR2 SASEGT. V lost 1 base and J lost 7; bases outside the gene matches: 7. The length of the CDR3 is 15 residues. For the CDR3, the DNA is TGTGCCAGCAGTGAAGAAGACGGCGGGAGTAATGAGCAGTTCTTC. Amino acids: CASSEEDGGSNEQFF.

V usage is TRBV7-9 and J usage is TRBJ1-1; D not resolved. The CDR3 is 13 residues long. CDR1 is SEHNR, CDR2 FQNEAQ, per germline (reference sequence). The V gene lost 1 base and the J gene lost 1 base, with 4 bases spanning the gap. The chain's CDR3 is CASSLVPNTEAFF. CDR3 bases: TGTGCCAGCAGCTTAGTCCCGAACACTGAAGCTTTCTTT.

This clone is labeled medium-sized (0.01 to 0.1%). The rearrangement uses TRBV7-6 and TRBJ2-2; 7 bases fit TRBD2. With 2 bases clipped from V and 6 bases from J, the junction kept 15 bases outside the gene matches. This CDR3 contains 18 residues. Germline V gives CDR1 SGHVS, CDR2 FNYEAQ. The CDR3 spells CASSLILVGREIPGELFF. CDR3 DNA sequence: TGTGCCAGCAGCTTAATCCTAGTCGGGCGGGAGATACCCGGGGAGCTGTTTTTT. Full variable domain (remainder filled in from reference TRBV7-6 and TRBJ2-2): GAGVSQSPRYKVTKRGQDVALRCDPISGHVSLYWYRQALGQGPEFLTYFNYEAQQDKSGLPNDRFSAERPEGSISTLTIQRTEQRDSAMYRCASSLILVGREIPGELFFGEGSRLTVL.

This chain uses TRBV13 with TRBJ2-2, with 8 bases lining up with TRBD2. This CDR3 region has 18 residues. V shed 4 bases and J 0 bases; nucleotides not matched to a gene: 10. Per germline, CDR1 PRHDT and CDR2 FYEKMQ (reference sequence). Here the CDR3 DNA reads TGTGCCAGCAGCTCTTTTCTCCCGGGAGGGGCGAACACCGGGGAGCTGTTTTTT. It translates to CASSSFLPGGANTGELFF.

The V call is TRBV27, the J call TRBJ2-2, with D possibly being TRBD1 (5 bases). CDR1 is MNHEY, CDR2 SMNVEV, per germline (reference sequence). The CDR3 is 15 amino acids. The V end was cut by 5 bases, the J end by 6 bases, with 16 bases between. The CDR3 DNA sequence: TGTGCCAGCAGTCCCCGACAGACCTACTCCGGGGAGCTGTTTTTT. It specifies CASSPRQTYSGELFF.

V usage is TRBV4-1 and J usage is TRBJ1-5; D possibly corresponds to TRBD1 (5 bases). The CDR3 is 15 amino acids. CDR1 and CDR2 from the germline V gene are MGHRA and YSYEKL. Trimming removed 4 bases from V and 2 bases from J, with 12 bases in between. CDR3 nucleotide sequence: TGCGCCAGCAGCCCTCCTGGCAGGGGCAATCAGCCCCAGCATTTT. The encoded protein is CASSPPGRGNQPQHF.

The V gene is TRBV6-1, the J gene TRBJ2-7; D is ambiguous. CDR3 length: 14 amino acids. Looked up from germline, CDR1 is MNHNS and CDR2 is SASEGT. Trimming took off 1 base at V and 4 bases at J, with 11 bases between the two ends. The CDR3 DNA sequence: TGTGCCAGCAGTGAAGTGGCGAAAGAGTACGAGCAGTACTTC. As protein: CASSEVAKEYEQYF.

This sequence joins TRBV5-4 and TRBJ1-4, with D perhaps matching TRBD1 (6 bases). Trimming took 4 bases from V and 6 from J, leaving 16 bases between them. CDR1 and CDR2 (germline): SGHNT, YYREEE (reference sequence). The CDR3 loop spans 15 amino acids. The CDR3 region is CASSKPGGGHEKLFF. For the CDR3, the DNA is TGTGCCAGCAGCAAACCCGGGGGGGGGCATGAAAAACTGTTTTTT.

The J gene is TRBJ2-4, the V gene TRBV7-8, with unresolved D. With 5 bases removed from V and 3 bases from J, the gap between germline ends came to 11 bases. Germline V gene sequence: CDR1 SGHVS, CDR2 FQNEAQ. The CDR3 length is 14 residues. The CDR3: CASSVEGGKNIQYF. For the CDR3, the DNA is TGTGCCAGCAGCGTGGAAGGTGGCAAAAACATTCAGTACTTC.

This clone showed up just once. V is TRBV5-4 and J is TRBJ2-3; D possibly uses TRBD1 or TRBD2 (6 bases each). Trimming took 3 bases from V and 4 from J, leaving 15 bases between them. CDR3 size: 15 residues. The V gene's germline CDR1 is SGHNT and CDR2 YYREEE (reference sequence). CDR3 amino acids: CASSSSMGGPDTQYF. The CDR3 nucleotides are TGTGCCAGCAGCTCTAGTATGGGGGGCCCAGATACGCAGTATTTT.

This chain uses TRBV9 with TRBJ2-1; TRBD2 might be the D (5 bases). The CDR3 sequence is 20 residues long. The germline V gene has CDR1 SGDLS and CDR2 YYNGEE. V lost 4 bases and J 0 bases, leaving 26 bases between the germline ends. As DNA, the CDR3 is TGTGCCAGCAGCCCTCCTTTTCTGGAGGAGCATCTAAGCTCCTACAATGAGCAGTTCTTC. It translates to CASSPPFLEEHLSSYNEQFF.

The J gene is TRBJ2-1, the V gene TRBV7-8, with TRBD1 as a possible D gene (6 bases). The CDR3 runs 15 residues. CDR1 is SGHVS, CDR2 FQNEAQ, per germline. The V end was cut by 5 bases, the J end by 10 bases, with 21 bases between. Here the CDR3 reads CASSPPVRGYYEQFF. CDR3 nucleotide sequence: TGTGCCAGCAGCCCCCCGGTCAGGGGTTACTACGAGCAGTTCTTC.

J is TRBJ2-7 and V is TRBV5-1, with D maybe TRBD1 (6 bases). The germline CDR1 and CDR2 sequences are SGHRS and YFSETQ. This CDR3 region has 15 residues. V lost 4 bases to trimming and J lost 0 bases, with 14 bases between them. CDR3 bases: TGCGCCAGCAGCACCACGGGACACCTCTCCTACGAGCAGTACTTC. Translating gives CASSTTGHLSYEQYF. The complete variable domain, with remaining parts taken from reference TRBV5-1 and TRBJ2-7, reads KAGVTQTPRYLIKTRGQQVTLSCSPISGHRSVSWYQQTPGQGLQFLFEYFSETQRNKGNFPGRFSGRQFSNSRSEMNVSTLELGDSALYLCASSTTGHLSYEQYFGPGTRLTVT.